The text below deals with one T cell receptor beta chain. Its antigen is not yet known. No qualities accompany the bases; no much larger clone lies one base away. The germline V gene (reference sequence) supplies CDR1 MNHEY and CDR2 SMNVEV. The V and J ends are trimmed by 7 bases and 1 base, leaving 10 bases between them. The CDR3 goes from the cysteine to the phenylalanine over 13 residues. CDR3 DNA only is kept here, 39 bases in frame from base 1. The data originate from a study of chronic HIV infection and antiretroviral therapy (dated by TCRdb to the mid-2010s). Libraries were built with 5' RACE. The run used an Illumina MiSeq. TCRdb cleaned the public reads at Q25 with fastp, built clones with MiXCR and kept in-frame beta chains. Each CDR3 protein gets just one entry, which takes the most common genes and DNA from the rows behind it. Present in this sample are about 38,000 distinct CDR3 sequences, 7.5% to 9% of which were seen just once. Clones ranked in the top ten supply around 2.9% of the sample.

Sequences were obtained from peripheral blood. Recombination joined TRBV27 with TRBJ2-5, and TRBD2 may be the D gene, going by 6 matching bases. The source of this sequence is an adult who had HIV and had not received antiretroviral therapy, or was an uninfected healthy control (not recorded which). The sequenced DNA is TGTGCCAGCACGGGACTTGGCCAAGAGACCCAGTACTTC. Its translation reads: CASTGLGQETQYF.